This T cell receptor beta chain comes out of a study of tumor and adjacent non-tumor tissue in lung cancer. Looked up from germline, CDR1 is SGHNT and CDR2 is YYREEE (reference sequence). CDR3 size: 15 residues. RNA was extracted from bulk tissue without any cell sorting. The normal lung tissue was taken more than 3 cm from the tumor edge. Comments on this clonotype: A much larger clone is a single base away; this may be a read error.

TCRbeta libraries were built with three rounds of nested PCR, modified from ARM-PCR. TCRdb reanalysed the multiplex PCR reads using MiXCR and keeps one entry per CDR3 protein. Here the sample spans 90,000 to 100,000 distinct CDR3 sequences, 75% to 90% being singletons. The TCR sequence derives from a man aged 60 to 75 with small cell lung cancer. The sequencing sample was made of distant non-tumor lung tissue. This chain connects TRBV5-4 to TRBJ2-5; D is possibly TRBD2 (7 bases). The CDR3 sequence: CTSSLGGHLQETQYF. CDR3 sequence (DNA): TGTACCAGCAGCTTGGGGGGGCACCTCCAAGAGACCCAGTACTTC.